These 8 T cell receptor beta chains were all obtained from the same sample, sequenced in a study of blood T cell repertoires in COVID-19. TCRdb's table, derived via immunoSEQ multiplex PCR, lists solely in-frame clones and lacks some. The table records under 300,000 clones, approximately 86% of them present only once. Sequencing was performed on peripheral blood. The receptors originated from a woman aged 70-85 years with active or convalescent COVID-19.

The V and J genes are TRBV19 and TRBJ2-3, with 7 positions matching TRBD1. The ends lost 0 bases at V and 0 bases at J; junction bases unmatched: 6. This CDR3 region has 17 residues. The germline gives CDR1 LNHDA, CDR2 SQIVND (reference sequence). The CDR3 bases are TGTGCCAGTAGTATAGACCGACAGGGAACAAGCACAGATACGCAGTATTTT. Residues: CASSIDRQGTSTDTQYF.

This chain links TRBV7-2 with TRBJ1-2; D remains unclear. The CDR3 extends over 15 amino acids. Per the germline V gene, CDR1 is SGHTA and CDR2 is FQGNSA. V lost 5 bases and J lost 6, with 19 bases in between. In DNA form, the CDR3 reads TGTGCCAGCAGCGTGACCGGACTGAATAATAATGGCTACACCTTC. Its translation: CASSVTGLNNNGYTF.

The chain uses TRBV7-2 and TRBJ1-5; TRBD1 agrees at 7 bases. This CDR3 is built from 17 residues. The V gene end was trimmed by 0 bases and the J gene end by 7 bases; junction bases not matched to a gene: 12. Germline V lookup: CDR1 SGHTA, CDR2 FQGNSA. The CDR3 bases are TGTGCCAGCAGCTTAGCGACCACGACAGGGAGAATGCAGCCCCAGCATTTT. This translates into CASSLATTTGRMQPQHF.

CDR3 residues: CASSFPLSGGSDTQYF. The CDR3, as DNA: TGTGCCAGCAGCTTCCCGCTTAGCGGGGGCTCAGATACGCAGTATTTT. The rearrangement links TRBV7-9 to TRBJ2-3; 9 nucleotides line up with TRBD2. The CDR3 loop spans 16 amino acids. Germline loops: CDR1 SEHNR, CDR2 FQNEAQ (reference sequence). V was pared by 3 bases and J by 4 bases, with 8 bases of the junction left unmatched.

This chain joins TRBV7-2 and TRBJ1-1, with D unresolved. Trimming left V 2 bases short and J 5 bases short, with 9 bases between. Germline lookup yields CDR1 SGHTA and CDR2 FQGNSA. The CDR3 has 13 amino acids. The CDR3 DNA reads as TGTGCCAGCAGCTTAAGGTGGAGGACTGAAGCTTTCTTT. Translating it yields CASSLRWRTEAFF.

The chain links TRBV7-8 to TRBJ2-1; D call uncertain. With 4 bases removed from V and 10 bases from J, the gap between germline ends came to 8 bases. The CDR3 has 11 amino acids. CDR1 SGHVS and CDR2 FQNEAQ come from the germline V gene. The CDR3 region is CASSYTREQFF. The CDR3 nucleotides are TGTGCCAGCAGCTATACCCGGGAGCAGTTCTTC.

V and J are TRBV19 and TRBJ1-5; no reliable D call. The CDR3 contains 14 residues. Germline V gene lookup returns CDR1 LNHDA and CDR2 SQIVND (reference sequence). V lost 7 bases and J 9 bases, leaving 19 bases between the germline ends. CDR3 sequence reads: CASILSENYGPQHF. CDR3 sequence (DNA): TGTGCCAGTATCCTCTCGGAGAATTATGGGCCCCAGCATTTT.

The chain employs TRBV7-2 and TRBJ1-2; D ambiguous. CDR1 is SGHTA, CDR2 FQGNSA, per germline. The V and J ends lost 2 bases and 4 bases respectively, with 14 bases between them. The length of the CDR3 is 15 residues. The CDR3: CASSLPGLRTYGYTF. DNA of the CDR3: TGTGCCAGCAGCTTACCCGGACTAAGGACCTATGGCTACACCTTC. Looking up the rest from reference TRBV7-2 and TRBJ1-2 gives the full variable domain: GAGVSQSPSNKVTEKGKDVELRCDPISGHTALYWYRQSLGQGLEFLIYFQGNSAPDKSGLPSDRFSAERTGGSVSTLTIQRTQQEDSAVYLCASSLPGLRTYGYTFGSGTRLTVV.